The rows below give T cell receptor beta chains drawn from one sample of a study of T-cell memory formation after mild COVID-19. TCRdb processed the 5' RACE reads anew with MiXCR; each CDR3 protein has one entry. The sample shows 530,000 or so distinct CDR3 sequences, around a sixth of them seen only once. The sequenced sample consisted of PBMCs or a T cell subset sorted from them (not recorded which). The receptors originated from an adult woman who had mild COVID-19 (a few samples of this study predate the infection). Cell type and time point are not known. The CDR3 runs from the conserved cysteine through the conserved F or W. Each record gives: V gene, D gene, clone size, J gene, CDR3 protein, CDR3 DNA. A D gene is named only where the DNA matches it firmly. The listing skips clone size in some rows; elsewhere it reads once, few, many or a size class.

>TRBV7-2|.|.|TRBJ1-6
CASSLLGGPTNF
TGTGCCAGCAGCTTACTTGGCGGCCCGACAAACTTT
>TRBV11-3|.|.|TRBJ1-1
CASSSSQMTGPGAFF
TGTGCCAGCAGCTCCTCTCAAATGACCGGGCCCGGGGCTTTCTTT
>TRBV12-3/TRBV12-4|TRBD1|.|TRBJ1-6
CASSYNRGSYNSPLHF
TGTGCCAGCAGTTACAACAGGGGCTCCTATAATTCACCCCTCCACTTT
>TRBV29-1|.|.|TRBJ1-1
CSVESGEMNTEAFF
TGCAGCGTTGAAAGCGGCGAAATGAACACTGAAGCTTTCTTT
>TRBV6-2/TRBV6-3|.|.|TRBJ1-1
CASSYSPRVDRFMNTEAFF
TGTGCCAGCAGTTACTCGCCCCGCGTCGACAGATTCATGAACACTGAAGCTTTCTTT
>TRBV5-4|.|.|TRBJ2-3
CASSRLTGISTDTQYF
TGTGCCAGCAGCCGACTGACAGGCATAAGCACAGATACGCAGTATTTT
>TRBV12-3/TRBV12-4|TRBD1|.|TRBJ2-5
CASSFDRGSQETQYF
TGTGCCAGCAGTTTCGACAGGGGTTCTCAAGAGACCCAGTACTTC
>TRBV12-3/TRBV12-4|.|many|TRBJ1-2
CASSFFQTSNYGYTF
TGTGCCAGCAGTTTTTTCCAGACGTCTAACTATGGCTACACCTTC
>TRBV4-1|TRBD1|many|TRBJ2-1
CASSRSYAAGQGNNEQFF
TGCGCCAGCAGCCGTTCGTATGCCGCGGGACAGGGTAACAATGAGCAGTTCTTC
>TRBV12-3/TRBV12-4|.|.|TRBJ2-1
CASSFGLREQFF
TGTGCCAGCAGTTTTGGGTTGCGGGAGCAGTTCTTC
>TRBV12-3/TRBV12-4|TRBD1|.|TRBJ1-1
CASSPGGFLSEAFF
TGTGCCAGCAGTCCAGGGGGCTTCTTGTCAGAAGCTTTCTTT
>TRBV5-1|.|once|TRBJ2-1
CASHQGYEQFF
TGCGCCAGCCATCAGGGTTATGAGCAGTTCTTC
>TRBV24-1|.|few|TRBJ1-2
CATSEGENGYTF
TGTGCCACCAGCGAAGGGGAGAATGGCTACACCTTC
>TRBV20-1|TRBD1|.|TRBJ1-1
CSARKQGISEAFF
TGCAGTGCTAGGAAACAGGGGATATCTGAAGCTTTCTTT
>TRBV20-1|TRBD1|few|TRBJ2-3
CSASRTGGGTDTQYF
TGCAGTGCTAGCCGTACAGGGGGCGGGACAGATACGCAGTATTTT
>TRBV5-1|.|many|TRBJ2-2
CASSGPGNTGELFF
TGCGCCAGCAGCGGACCGGGCAACACCGGGGAGCTGTTTTTT
>TRBV2|.|.|TRBJ1-3
CASSEGVGIGNTIYF
TGTGCCAGCAGTGAAGGCGTAGGAATTGGAAACACCATATATTTT
>TRBV20-1|.|few|TRBJ2-7
CSARTVSYEQYF
TGCAGTGCTAGGACGGTCTCCTACGAGCAGTACTTC
>TRBV7-9|.|few|TRBJ1-1
CASSPAVEAFF
TGTGCCAGCAGCCCCGCGGTTGAAGCTTTCTTT
>TRBV4-3|.|.|TRBJ1-6
CASSQDPLGDSPLHF
TGCGCCAGCAGCCAAGATCCGTTAGGGGATTCACCCCTCCACTTT
>TRBV10-3|TRBD1|few|TRBJ1-1
CAITRQGMNTEAFF
TGTGCCATCACCCGACAGGGAATGAACACTGAAGCTTTCTTT
>TRBV11-2|.|.|TRBJ2-4
CASRGVAKNIQYF
TGTGCCAGCAGGGGCGTAGCCAAAAACATTCAGTACTTC
>TRBV7-6|.|few|TRBJ2-7
CASSPGTLEFEQYF
TGTGCCAGCAGCCCCGGGACATTGGAATTCGAGCAGTACTTC
>TRBV9|.|.|TRBJ2-7
CASSVASRGNEQYF
TGTGCCAGCAGCGTCGCCTCCCGAGGCAACGAGCAGTACTTC
>TRBV19|.|.|TRBJ1-5
CASSIGGQPQHF
TGTGCCAGTAGTATAGGTGGTCAGCCCCAGCATTTT
>TRBV7-8|.|.|TRBJ1-1
CASSLSSELNTEAFF
TGTGCCAGCAGCTTATCGTCCGAGCTGAACACTGAAGCTTTCTTT
>TRBV13|.|few|TRBJ2-7
CASTLTGHYEQYF
TGTGCCAGCACCCTTACGGGGCACTACGAGCAGTACTTC